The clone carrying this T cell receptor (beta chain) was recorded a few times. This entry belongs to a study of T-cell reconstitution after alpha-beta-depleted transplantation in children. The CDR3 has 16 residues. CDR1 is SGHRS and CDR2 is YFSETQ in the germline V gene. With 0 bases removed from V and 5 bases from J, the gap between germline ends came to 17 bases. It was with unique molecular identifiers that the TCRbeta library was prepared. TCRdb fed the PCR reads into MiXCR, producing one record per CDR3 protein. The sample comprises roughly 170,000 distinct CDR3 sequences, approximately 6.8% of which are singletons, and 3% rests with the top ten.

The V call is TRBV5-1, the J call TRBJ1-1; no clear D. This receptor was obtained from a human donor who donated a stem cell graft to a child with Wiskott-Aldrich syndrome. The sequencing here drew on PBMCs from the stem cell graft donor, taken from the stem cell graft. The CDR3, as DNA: TGCGCCAGCAGCTTGGTAGGCAGCACCTTAGGGACTGAAGCTTTCTTT. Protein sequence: CASSLVGSTLGTEAFF.